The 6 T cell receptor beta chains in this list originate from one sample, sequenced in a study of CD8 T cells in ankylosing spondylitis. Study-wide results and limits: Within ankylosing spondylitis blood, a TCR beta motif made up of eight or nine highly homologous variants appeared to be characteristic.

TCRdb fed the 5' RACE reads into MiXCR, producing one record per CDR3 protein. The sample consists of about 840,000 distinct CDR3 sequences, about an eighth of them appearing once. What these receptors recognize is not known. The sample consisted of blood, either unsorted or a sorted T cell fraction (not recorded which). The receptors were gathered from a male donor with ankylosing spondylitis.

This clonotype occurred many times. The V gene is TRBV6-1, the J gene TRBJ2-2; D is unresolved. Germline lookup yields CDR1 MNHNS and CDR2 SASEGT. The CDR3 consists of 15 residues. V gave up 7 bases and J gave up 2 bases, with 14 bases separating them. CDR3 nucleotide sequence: TGTGCCAGCACCCTATGGGGTGATAACACCGGGGAGCTGTTTTTT. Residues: CASTLWGDNTGELFF.

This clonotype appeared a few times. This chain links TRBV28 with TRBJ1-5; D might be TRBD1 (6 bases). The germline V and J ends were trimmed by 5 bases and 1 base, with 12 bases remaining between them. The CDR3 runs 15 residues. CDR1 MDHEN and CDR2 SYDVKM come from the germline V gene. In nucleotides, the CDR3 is TGTGCCAGCAGTCTGACAGGAGTGAGCAATCAGCCCCAGCATTTT. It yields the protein CASSLTGVSNQPQHF.

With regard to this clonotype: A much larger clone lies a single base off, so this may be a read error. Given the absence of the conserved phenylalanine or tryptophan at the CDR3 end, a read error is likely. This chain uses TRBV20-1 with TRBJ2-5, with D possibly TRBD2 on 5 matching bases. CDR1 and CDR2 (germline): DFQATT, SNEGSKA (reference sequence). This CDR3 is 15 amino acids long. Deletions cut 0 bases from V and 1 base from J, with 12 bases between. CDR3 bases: TGCAGTGCTAGAGATAGTCCGGAGGCCCAAGAGACCCAGTACCTC. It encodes CSARDSPEAQETQYL.

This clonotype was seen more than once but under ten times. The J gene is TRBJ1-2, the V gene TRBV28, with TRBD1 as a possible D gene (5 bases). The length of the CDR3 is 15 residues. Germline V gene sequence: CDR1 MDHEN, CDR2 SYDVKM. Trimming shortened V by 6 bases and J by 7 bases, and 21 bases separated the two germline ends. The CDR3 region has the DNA TGTGCCAGCAGCCAGTCGTTTCAGGGCCAGGGTGGCTACACCTTC. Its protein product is CASSQSFQGQGGYTF.

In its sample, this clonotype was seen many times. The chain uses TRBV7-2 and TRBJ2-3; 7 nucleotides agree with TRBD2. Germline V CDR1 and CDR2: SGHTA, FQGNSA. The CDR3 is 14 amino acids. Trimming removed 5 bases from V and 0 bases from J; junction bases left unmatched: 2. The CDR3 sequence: CASSPGGSTDTQYF. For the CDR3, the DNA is TGTGCCAGCAGCCCCGGGGGGAGCACAGATACGCAGTATTTT.

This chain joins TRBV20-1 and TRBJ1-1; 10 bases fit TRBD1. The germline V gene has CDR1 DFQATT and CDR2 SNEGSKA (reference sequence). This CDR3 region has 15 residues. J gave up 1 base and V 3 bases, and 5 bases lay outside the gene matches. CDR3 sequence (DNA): TGCAGTGCTAGGAAGGGACAGGGGAGGAACACTGAAGCTTTCTTT. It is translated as CSARKGQGRNTEAFF.